The clone carrying this TCR beta chain has just a few counts. Its specificity is not known. This entry belongs to a study of regulatory T cells in long-lasting Graves disease. Combining iRepertoire HTBI primers with Arm-PCR of CDR3 regions, the authors built TCR beta libraries. TCRdb reprocessed the multiplex PCR reads via MiXCR and lists one record per CDR3 protein. The table records over 650,000 distinct CDR3 sequences, around 30% of them present only once. Study findings and constraints: The TCR repertoire of persistent Graves' patients was less diverse than that of newly diagnosed ones.

The time point here: persistent/refractory GD, antithyroid drugs over 5 years with positive TRAb. PBMC RNA served as the TCR library source. The starting material was peripheral blood mononuclear cells (PBMCs), obtained when the disease was refractory, from a patient treated with antithyroid drugs. The TCR was taken from a female donor with Graves disease.

The CDR3 region is CASAGGLGNTIYF. In DNA form, the CDR3 reads TGTGCCAGCGCCGGGGGGTTAGGAAACACCATATATTTT. V usage is TRBV12-3 or TRBV12-4 and J usage is TRBJ1-3; weak D call: TRBD1 (5 bases). Trimming removed 8 bases at V and 4 bases at J, with 12 bases between. The CDR3 is made up of 13 amino acids.